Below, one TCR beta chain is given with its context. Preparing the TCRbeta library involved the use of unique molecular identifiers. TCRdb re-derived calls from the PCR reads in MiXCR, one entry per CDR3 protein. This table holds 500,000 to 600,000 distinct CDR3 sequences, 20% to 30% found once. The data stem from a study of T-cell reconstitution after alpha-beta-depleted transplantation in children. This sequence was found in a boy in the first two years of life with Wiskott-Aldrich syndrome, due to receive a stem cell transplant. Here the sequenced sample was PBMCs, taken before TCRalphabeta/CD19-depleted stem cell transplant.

The DNA of the CDR3 is TGTGCCAGCAGCCCCCCAGGGAACCAAGAGACCCAGTACTTC. As protein: CASSPPGNQETQYF. The chain links TRBV12-3 or TRBV12-4 to TRBJ2-5; tentative D call: TRBD1 (5 bases). Trimming removed 6 bases from V and 0 bases from J, with 11 bases in between. This CDR3 contains 14 residues.